The 19 T cell receptor beta chains listed next were all sequenced from one sample in a study of read filtering for tumor transcriptome and immune sequencing. The library was built from 400 to 500 ng RNA with molecular barcoded adaptors for alpha/delta and beta/gamma chains. TCRdb analysed the reads with MiXCR anew, one entry per CDR3 protein. Here the sample spans tens of thousands of distinct CDR3 sequences, roughly 18% being singletons. The sample was a population of CD138-negative cells sorted from bone marrow. These TCRs come from a donor at least 40 years old with multiple myeloma.

The V gene is TRBV5-4, the J gene TRBJ2-5; 13 bases match TRBD2. CDR3 length: 15 amino acids. Germline V gene sequence: CDR1 SGHNT, CDR2 YYREEE (reference sequence). V was pared by 4 bases and J by 5 bases, with 5 bases of the junction left unmatched. The CDR3 spells CASSQGLAGMETQYF. CDR3 coding DNA: TGTGCCAGCAGCCAGGGACTAGCGGGGATGGAGACCCAGTACTTC.

As concerns this clonotype: This may arise from a read error, as a much more abundant clone is one base away. The rearrangement uses TRBV15 and TRBJ2-3; D call uncertain. CDR1 and CDR2 from the germline V gene are LNHNV and YYDKDF (reference sequence). This CDR3 is built from 14 residues. CDR3 bases: TGTGCCACCAGCGGAGACCCGGGTGTCGATACGCAGTATTTT. Residues: CATSGDPGVDTQYF. Full variable domain (rest looked up from reference TRBV15 and TRBJ2-3): DAMVIQNPRYQVTQFGKPVTLSCSQTLNHNVMYWYQQKSSQAPKLLFHYYDKDFNNEADTPDNFQSRRPNTSFCFLDIRSPGLGDTAMYLCATSGDPGVDTQYFGPGTRLTVL.

As to this clonotype: A much larger clonotype is one base distant, so this may be a read error. The chain uses TRBV19 and TRBJ2-5; the D is unclear. In germline, CDR1 is LNHDA, CDR2 SQIVND (reference sequence). CDR3 length equals 14 residues. V was pared by 3 bases and J by 0 bases, with 8 bases between. CDR3 loop: CASSMEQYQETQYF. The DNA for the CDR3 is TGTGCCAGTAGTATGGAACAGTACCAAGAGACCCAGTACTTC.

This clonotype was observed a few times. A clone one base away is much larger, so this may be a read error. Here the CDR3 DNA reads TGCGCCAGCAGCGGGACTAGCGGGGGCTACAGTGAGCAGTTCTTC. It is translated as CASSGTSGGYSEQFF. V gene TRBV5-1 combines with J gene TRBJ2-1, with TRBD2 matching 14 bases. This CDR3 is built from 15 residues. The germline gives CDR1 SGHRS, CDR2 YFSETQ.

This clonotype occurred many times. The chain is built from TRBV19 and TRBJ2-7, with 7 bases that match TRBD1. This CDR3 is 15 amino acids long. Germline V CDR1 and CDR2: LNHDA, SQIVND (reference sequence). Unmatched junction bases numbered 8, after V lost 3 bases and J lost 3 bases. The CDR3 DNA reads TGTGCCAGTAGTATTTTCCCGGGACAGAGCTACGAGCAGTACTTC. Amino acid sequence: CASSIFPGQSYEQYF.

This clonotype showed up many times. The CDR3 DNA reads as TGCGCCAGCAGCCCTTCAGGAGGCAGGAACTATGGCTACACCTTC. This translates into CASSPSGGRNYGYTF. The chain links TRBV5-1 to TRBJ1-2; no clear D. Looked up from germline, CDR1 is SGHRS and CDR2 is YFSETQ. Deletions cut 4 bases from V and 2 bases from J, with 15 bases between. This CDR3 has 15 amino acids.

The V gene is TRBV5-6, the J gene TRBJ2-5; D remains unclear. Germline values: CDR1 SGHDT, CDR2 YYEEEE. The CDR3 has 15 residues. Between the trimmed V and J ends, which lost 0 bases and 1 base, there was a span of 10 bases. The CDR3 sequence: CASSLDGWGQETQYF. The CDR3 DNA follows: TGTGCCAGCAGCTTGGACGGGTGGGGCCAAGAGACCCAGTACTTC.

For this clonotype: This clone may be a read error of a much larger clone one base away. This chain uses TRBV5-6 with TRBJ2-1; 9 bases agree with TRBD1. Germline CDR1 reads SGHDT; CDR2 reads YYEEEE. CDR3 length equals 15 residues. The CDR3 reads CTSSGTGFGYNEQFF. The CDR3 region has the DNA TGTACCAGCAGCGGGACAGGGTTTGGCTACAATGAGCAGTTCTTC.

This clonotype was recorded many times. The chain joins TRBV11-1 to TRBJ1-6, with D maybe TRBD1 (6 bases). CDR3 length equals 16 residues. The germline gives CDR1 SGHAT, CDR2 FQDESV (reference sequence). V lost 4 bases and J lost 5, with 15 bases in between. The DNA of the CDR3 is TGTGCCAGCAGCTCGACGGACAGAGTTAATAATTCACCCCTCCACTTT. This gives the protein CASSSTDRVNNSPLHF.

Many counts were recorded for this clonotype. CDR3 sequence: CASSPIRSGANVLTF. The CDR3 DNA sequence: TGTGCCAGCAGCCCAATACGATCTGGGGCCAACGTCCTGACTTTC. This sequence joins TRBV14 and TRBJ2-6; D is unresolved. Germline-derived CDR1 and CDR2 are SGHDN and FVKESK. CDR3 size: 15 residues. Trimming pared 4 bases from V and 1 base from J, leaving 8 bases between.

Ten or more counts support this clonotype. V is TRBV6-2 or TRBV6-3 and J is TRBJ2-5; D is possibly TRBD2 (5 bases). The CDR3 has 11 residues. Trimming pared 6 bases from V and 7 bases from J, leaving 9 bases between. Germline-derived CDR1 and CDR2 are MNHEY and SVGEGT. The CDR3 loop reads CASRLGLTQYF. The CDR3 DNA reads as TGTGCCAGCAGACTAGGACTGACCCAGTACTTC.

This clonotype was recorded many times. The rearrangement links TRBV5-1 to TRBJ2-5; TRBD1 is a possible D gene (5 bases). Per germline, CDR1 SGHRS and CDR2 YFSETQ. V lost 0 bases, J lost 3 bases, and 9 bases lay in between. The length of the CDR3 is 14 residues. The CDR3 nucleotides read TGCGCCAGCAGCTTGGCTGGGGCGGAAGAGACCCAGTACTTC. The encoded protein is CASSLAGAEETQYF.

This chain uses TRBV28 with TRBJ1-4; 8 bases map to TRBD1. The V and J ends lost 3 bases and 8 bases, in that order; junction bases with no gene match: 11. The CDR3 totals 16 residues. Germline V gene lookup returns CDR1 MDHEN and CDR2 SYDVKM. In DNA, the CDR3 is TGTGCCAGCAGTTTGAGGACAGGGAATGTAGGCGAAAAACTGTTTTTT. Protein product: CASSLRTGNVGEKLFF.

Many counts were recorded for this clonotype. The chain has TRBV3-1 and TRBJ2-7, with D hard to call. The CDR3 extends over 11 amino acids. V lost 5 bases, J lost 2 bases, and 4 bases lay in between. The germline CDR1 and CDR2 sequences are LGHDT and YNNKEL (reference sequence). The CDR3 DNA reads TGTGCCAGCAGCTATGCCTACGAGCAGTACTTC. It specifies CASSYAYEQYF.

This clonotype was seen at least ten times. The rearrangement uses TRBV28 and TRBJ1-4; D gene uncertain. Trimming cost V 5 bases and J 4 bases, with 14 bases left between them. Germline V gene lookup returns CDR1 MDHEN and CDR2 SYDVKM. CDR3 length: 15 amino acids. CDR3 amino acids: CASSRSGPINEKLFF. CDR3 bases: TGTGCCAGCAGTCGGAGCGGGCCCATTAATGAAAAACTGTTTTTT.

This clonotype was counted ten times or more. This chain joins TRBV6-5 and TRBJ1-4, with D possibly TRBD1 on 5 matching bases. There are 14 residues in the CDR3. The germline V gene encodes CDR1 MNHEY and CDR2 SVGAGI. Trimming shortened V by 5 bases and J by 1 base, and 8 bases separated the two germline ends. CDR3 amino acids: CASSPQGTNEKLFF. CDR3 in DNA: TGTGCCAGCAGTCCCCAGGGAACTAATGAAAAACTGTTTTTT.

Comments on this clonotype: This may be a read error: a much more frequent sequence differs by one nucleotide. The chain employs TRBV5-1 and TRBJ2-5, with 7 bases lining up with TRBD2. Germline values: CDR1 SGHRS, CDR2 YFSETQ. The trim removed 0 bases at V and 7 bases at J, leaving 6 bases unmatched. The CDR3 has 14 amino acids. CDR3 DNA sequence: TGCGCCAGCAGCTTGGGTCGCGGGAGTGGGACCCAGTACTTC. This encodes CASSLGRGSGTQYF.

On this clonotype: A much larger clone lies a single base off, so this may be a read error. Lacking the conserved final phenylalanine or tryptophan, this CDR3 likely reflects a read error. This sequence joins TRBV19 and TRBJ2-7; 9 positions match TRBD2. J was trimmed by 3 bases and V by 0 bases; bases with no gene match: 0. This CDR3 contains 14 residues. CDR1 and CDR2 from the germline V gene are LNHDA and SQIVND (reference sequence). CDR3 sequence reads: CASSIEAGGYEQYL. The DNA for the CDR3 is TGTGCCAGTAGTATAGAAGCGGGGGGCTACGAGCAGTACCTC.

This clonotype occurred many times. V gene TRBV20-1 combines with J gene TRBJ2-1; 13 bases fit TRBD2. The CDR3 totals 15 residues. V was pared by 5 bases and J by 9 bases, with 10 bases of the junction left unmatched. Germline V gene lookup returns CDR1 DFQATT and CDR2 SNEGSKA (reference sequence). CDR3 coding DNA: TGCAGTGCTCCCCTGGGACTAGCGGGATATCCTGAGCAGTTCTTC. It is translated as CSAPLGLAGYPEQFF.